The clone carrying this T cell receptor beta chain showed up many times. Antigen specificity is unknown. These data are taken from a study of T cells in Graves' hyperthyroidism and ophthalmopathy. Overall study results and limits: Ophthalmopathy was model-predicted a median around 6.1 months pre-onset.

Template material for amplifying TCR beta CDR3 regions consisted of RNA transcripts. The HTBI primer set served for first-round RT-PCR of the TCR CDR3. Each CDR3 protein gets one entry after TCRdb re-called the multiplex PCR reads with MiXCR. Of around 700,000 distinct CDR3 sequences listed, about a third were seen once; the top ten hold around 31%. The V gene's germline CDR1 is SGHTA and CDR2 FQGNSA. With 4 bases removed from V and 10 bases from J, the gap between germline ends came to 10 bases. The CDR3 totals 11 residues. Graves' hyperthyroidism was deemed stable given no ophthalmopathy progression within 18 months.

This clonotype was obtained from a woman aged 40 to 49 with Graves' hyperthyroidism. This chain links TRBV7-2 with TRBJ1-1; D is unresolved. Sequences were obtained from blood. CDR3 sequence (DNA): TGTGCCAGCAGCTACTACGTGGGAGCTTTCTTT. Translating it yields CASSYYVGAFF.